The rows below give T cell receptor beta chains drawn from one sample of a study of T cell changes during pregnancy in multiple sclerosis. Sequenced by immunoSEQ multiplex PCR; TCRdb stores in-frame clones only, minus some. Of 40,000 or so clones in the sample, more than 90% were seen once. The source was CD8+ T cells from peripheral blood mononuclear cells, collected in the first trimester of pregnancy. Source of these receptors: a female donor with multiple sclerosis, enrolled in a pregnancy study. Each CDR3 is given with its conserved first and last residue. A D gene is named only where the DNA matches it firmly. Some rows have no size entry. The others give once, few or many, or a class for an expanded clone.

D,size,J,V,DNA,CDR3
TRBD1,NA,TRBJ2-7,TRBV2,TGTGCCAGCAGTGAGGGTCCCAGGGGGACCTACGAGCAGTACTTC,CASSEGPRGTYEQYF
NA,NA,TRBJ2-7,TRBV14,TGTGCCAGCAGCCAAGACGGGGGTGGGGCCTACGAGCAGTACTTC,CASSQDGGGAYEQYF
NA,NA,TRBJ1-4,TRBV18,TGTGCCAGCTCACCGTGGGGGGTGGAAGAAAAACTGTTTTTT,CASSPWGVEEKLFF
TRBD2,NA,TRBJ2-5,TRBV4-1,TGCGCCAGCAGCCTTCTAGCGGGGGTCCAAGAGACCCAGTACTTC,CASSLLAGVQETQYF
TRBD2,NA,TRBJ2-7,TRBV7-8,TGTGCCAGCGCCACTAGCGTCCCGGGCTCCTACGAGCAGTACTTC,CASATSVPGSYEQYF
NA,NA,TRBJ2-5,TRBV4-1,TGCGCCAGCAGCTTCGACAGCGAAGAGACCCAGTACTTC,CASSFDSEETQYF
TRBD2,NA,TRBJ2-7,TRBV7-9,TGTGCCAGCAGGGTGGGCGGGGGTCCCTACGAGCAGTACTTC,CASRVGGGPYEQYF
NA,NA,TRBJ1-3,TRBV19,TGTGCCAGCAGCCCAGGGGTAGAAAACACCATATATTTT,CASSPGVENTIYF
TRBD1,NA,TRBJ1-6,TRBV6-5,TGTGCCAGCAGCATTGGGACAGATAATTCACCCCTCCACTTT,CASSIGTDNSPLHF
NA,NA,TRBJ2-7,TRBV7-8,TGTGCCAGCAGCCCCCCTTGGTGGTGGCGGGGGCTTCCCTACGAGCAGTACTTC,CASSPPWWWRGLPYEQYF
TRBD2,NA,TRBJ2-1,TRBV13,TGTGCCAGCAGCCGCGGGAGGGACTACAATGAGCAGTTCTTC,CASSRGRDYNEQFF
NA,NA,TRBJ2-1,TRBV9,TGTGCCAGTAATCGGGACAACTCTTGGGATGAGCAGTTCTTC,CASNRDNSWDEQFF
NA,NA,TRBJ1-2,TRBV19,TGTGCCAGTAGTATACACGTCCGGGTTAACTATGGCTACACCTTC,CASSIHVRVNYGYTF
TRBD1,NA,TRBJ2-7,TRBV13,TGTGCCAGCAGCCTCGGACAGGGGATTGCCTACGAGCAGTACTTC,CASSLGQGIAYEQYF
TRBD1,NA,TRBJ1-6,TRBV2,TGTGCCAGCTTAACCTCCGGACAGGGTATTTCACCCCTCCACTTT,CASLTSGQGISPLHF
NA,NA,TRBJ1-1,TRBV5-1,TGCGCCAGCAGTCACAAGTCCGGAGACACTGAAGCTTTCTTT,CASSHKSGDTEAFF
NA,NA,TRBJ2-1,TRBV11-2,TGTGCCAGCAGCTTATTCAGGTTCAATGAGCAGTTCTTC,CASSLFRFNEQFF
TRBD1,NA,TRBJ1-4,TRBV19,TGTGCCAGTAGTATATCCCGGGACAGGGATATAACTAATGAAAAACTGTTTTTT,CASSISRDRDITNEKLFF
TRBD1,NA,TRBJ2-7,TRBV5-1,TGCGCCAGCAGCTTCGGGACAGCCTACGAGCAGTACTTC,CASSFGTAYEQYF
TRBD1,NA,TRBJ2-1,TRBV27,TGTGCCAGCAGTTTCTCCAGGGGGCAATACCACAATGAGCAGTTCTTC,CASSFSRGQYHNEQFF
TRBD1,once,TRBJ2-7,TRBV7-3,TGTGCCAGCAGCTTTTGGACAGGGGGGACCTACGAGCAGTACTTC,CASSFWTGGTYEQYF
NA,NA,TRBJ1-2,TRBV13,TGTGCCAGCAGCGCCCGTGGGGCAGCCTATGGCTACACCTTC,CASSARGAAYGYTF
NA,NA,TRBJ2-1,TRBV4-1,TGCGCCAGCAGCCAAGTCGGCGGGGCAGGTGAGCAGTTCTTC,CASSQVGGAGEQFF
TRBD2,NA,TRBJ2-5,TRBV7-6,TGTGCCAGCAGCATGGGACTAGCGGGGGTCCAAGAGACCCAGTACTTC,CASSMGLAGVQETQYF
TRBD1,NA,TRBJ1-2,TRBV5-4,TGTGCCAGCACCAGCAAGACGACAGGGGCCCTTCACTATGGCTACACCTTC,CASTSKTTGALHYGYTF
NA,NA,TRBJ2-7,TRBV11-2,TGTGCCAGCAGCTCTAGCTCCTACGAGCAGTACTTC,CASSSSSYEQYF
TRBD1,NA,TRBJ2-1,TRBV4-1,TGCGCCAGCAGCCAGAGTGGGACAGGGGGCTTTGAGCAGTTCTTC,CASSQSGTGGFEQFF
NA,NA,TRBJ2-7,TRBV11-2,TGTGCCAGCAGCTTTATCTCAGGTACCTACGAGCAGTACTTC,CASSFISGTYEQYF
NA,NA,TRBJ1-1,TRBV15,TGTGCCACCAGCTGGGAGGGGCAAACTGAAGCTTTCTTT,CATSWEGQTEAFF
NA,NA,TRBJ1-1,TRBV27,TGTGCCAGCAAAGGGAGGGGGAGGCACACTGAAGCTTTCTTT,CASKGRGRHTEAFF
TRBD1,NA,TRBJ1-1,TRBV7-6,TGTGCCAGCAGCACCGACAGGGGTACGGCTGAAGCTTTCTTT,CASSTDRGTAEAFF
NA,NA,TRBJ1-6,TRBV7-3,TGTGCCAGCAGCCCGCAGGGTGGTAATTCACCCCTCCACTTT,CASSPQGGNSPLHF
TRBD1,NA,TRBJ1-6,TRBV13,TGTGCCAGCAGCTTATATGGGACAGGGGACTCACCCCTCCACTTT,CASSLYGTGDSPLHF
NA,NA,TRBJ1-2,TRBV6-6,TGTGCCAGCAGTTACTCGAACGGGGGGGCGGAAGGCTACACCTTC,CASSYSNGGAEGYTF
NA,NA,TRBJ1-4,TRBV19,TGTGCCAGTAGTATTAGCCCCCCCGCAGCAACTAATGAAAAACTGTTTTTT,CASSISPPAATNEKLFF
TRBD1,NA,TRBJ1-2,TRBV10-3,TGTGCCATCAGAGGGACAGCCCTTAACTATGGCTACACCTTC,CAIRGTALNYGYTF
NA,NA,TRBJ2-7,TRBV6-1,TGTGCCAGCAGTGAAGCTGGCGGGTCGGGCTCCTACGAGCAGTACTTC,CASSEAGGSGSYEQYF
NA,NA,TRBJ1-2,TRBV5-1,TGCGCCAGCAGCTCAGGACCGGGGGAGACCTTC,CASSSGPGETF
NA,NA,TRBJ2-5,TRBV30,TGTGCCTGGAAATCGCTCAAAGGGGCGGTAGGGACCCAGTACTTC,CAWKSLKGAVGTQYF
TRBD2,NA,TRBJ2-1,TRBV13,TGTGCCAGCAGCGCAGGGACTAGCGGGGGGGCTTTTGATGAGCAGTTCTTC,CASSAGTSGGAFDEQFF
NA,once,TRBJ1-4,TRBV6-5,TGTGCCAGCAGTTACGGGAGGGGTGAAAAACTGTTTTTT,CASSYGRGEKLFF
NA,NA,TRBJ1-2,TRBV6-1,TGTGCCAGCAGTGAACCCGGACTCCCACATGGCTACACCTTC,CASSEPGLPHGYTF
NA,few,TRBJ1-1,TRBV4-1,TGCGCCAGCAGCCAAGGGGCGAATACCGGTGAAGCTTTCTTT,CASSQGANTGEAFF
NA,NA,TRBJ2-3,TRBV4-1,TGCGCCAGCAGCGACGTGGGACTGGGGATGGATACGCAGTATTTT,CASSDVGLGMDTQYF
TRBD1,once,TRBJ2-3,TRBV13,TGTGCCAGCAGCTTAGGCCGGGGACAGGGGGACACAGATACGCAGTATTTT,CASSLGRGQGDTDTQYF
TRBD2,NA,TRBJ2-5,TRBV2,TGTGCCAGCAGCCCCACTAGCGGGGGAAGCAACCAGTACTTC,CASSPTSGGSNQYF
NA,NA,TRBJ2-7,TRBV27,TGTGCCAGCAGTCTATACCCGGCGGAGGGGACTTCCTACGAGCAGTACTTC,CASSLYPAEGTSYEQYF
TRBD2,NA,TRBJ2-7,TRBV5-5,TGTGCCAGCAGCTCCCGACTAGCGGGGGTGACCTACGAGCAGTACTTC,CASSSRLAGVTYEQYF
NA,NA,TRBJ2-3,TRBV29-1,TGCAGCGTTGAAGATGGCAACGGTGAAGCGCTCACAGATACGCAGTATTTT,CSVEDGNGEALTDTQYF
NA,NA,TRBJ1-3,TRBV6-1,TGTGCCAGCAGTGAAGCGTTGGGAGTAATTATTGAAAACACCATATATTTT,CASSEALGVIIENTIYF
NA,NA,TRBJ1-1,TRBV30,TGTGCCTGGAGTGGAATTCGTGTTGGACGAGGGACTGAAGCTTTCTTT,CAWSGIRVGRGTEAFF